This T cell receptor (beta chain) appears in the sequencing data of a study of blood T cells in healthy people across ages. The germline V gene encodes CDR1 SGHRS and CDR2 YFSETQ. The CDR3 covers 15 residues. V was trimmed by 2 bases and J by 5 bases, leaving 14 bases between them. Primers used in a second PCR of about 6 to 11 cycles were a sample-barcoded 5' primer and a J-beta primer mix. One entry per CDR3 protein results from TCRdb running MiXCR on the 5' RACE reads. The data contain around 820,000 distinct CDR3 sequences, roughly 25% of them singletons. Separately, the same data were catalogued under a study of T cells of mothers and their children.

The sequenced material came from blood. The receptor was derived from a boy aged 10-17 years in good health. This chain joins TRBV5-1 and TRBJ1-5; the D gene is possibly TRBD1 (5 bases). The CDR3 coding sequence is TGCGCCAGCAGCTTAAACGGGGACCGATATCAGCCCCAGCATTTT. As protein: CASSLNGDRYQPQHF.